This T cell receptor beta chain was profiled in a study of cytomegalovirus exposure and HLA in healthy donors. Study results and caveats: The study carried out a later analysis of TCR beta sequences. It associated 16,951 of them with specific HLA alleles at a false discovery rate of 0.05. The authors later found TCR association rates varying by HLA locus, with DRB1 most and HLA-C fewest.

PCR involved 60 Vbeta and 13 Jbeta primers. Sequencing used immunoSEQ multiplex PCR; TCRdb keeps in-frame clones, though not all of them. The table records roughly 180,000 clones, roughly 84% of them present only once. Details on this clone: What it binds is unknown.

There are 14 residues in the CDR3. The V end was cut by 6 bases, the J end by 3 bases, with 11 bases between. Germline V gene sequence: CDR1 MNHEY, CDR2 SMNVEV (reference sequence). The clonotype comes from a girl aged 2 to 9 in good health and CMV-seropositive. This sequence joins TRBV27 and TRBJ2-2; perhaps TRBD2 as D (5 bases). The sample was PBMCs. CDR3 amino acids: CASRQRWDTGELFF. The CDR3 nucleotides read TGTGCCAGCAGGCAGCGGTGGGACACCGGGGAGCTGTTTTTT.